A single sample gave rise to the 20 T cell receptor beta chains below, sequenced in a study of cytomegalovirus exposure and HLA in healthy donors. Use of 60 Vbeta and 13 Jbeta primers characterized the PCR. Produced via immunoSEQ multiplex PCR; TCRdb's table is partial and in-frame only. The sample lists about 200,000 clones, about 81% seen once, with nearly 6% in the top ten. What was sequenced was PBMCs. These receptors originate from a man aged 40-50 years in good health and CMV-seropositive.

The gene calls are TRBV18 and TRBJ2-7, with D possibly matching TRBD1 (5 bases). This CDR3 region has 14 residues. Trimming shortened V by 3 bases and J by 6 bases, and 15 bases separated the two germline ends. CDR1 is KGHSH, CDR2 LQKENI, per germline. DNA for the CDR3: TGTGCCAGCTCACCTCTCGGACATCTTGGCGAGCAGTACTTC. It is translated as CASSPLGHLGEQYF.

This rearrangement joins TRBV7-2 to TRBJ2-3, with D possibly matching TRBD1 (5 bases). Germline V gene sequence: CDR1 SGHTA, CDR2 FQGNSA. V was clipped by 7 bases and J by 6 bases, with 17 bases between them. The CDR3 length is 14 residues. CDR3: CASTEDIYIDTQYF. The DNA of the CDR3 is TGTGCCAGCACCGAGGACATTTATATCGATACGCAGTATTTT.

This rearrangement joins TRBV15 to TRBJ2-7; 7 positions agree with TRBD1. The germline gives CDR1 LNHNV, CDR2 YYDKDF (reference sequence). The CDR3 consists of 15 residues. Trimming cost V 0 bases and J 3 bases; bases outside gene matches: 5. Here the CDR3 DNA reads TGTGCCACCAGCAGAGAGTTGACAGGGTTCTACGAGCAGTACGTC. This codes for CATSRELTGFYEQYV.

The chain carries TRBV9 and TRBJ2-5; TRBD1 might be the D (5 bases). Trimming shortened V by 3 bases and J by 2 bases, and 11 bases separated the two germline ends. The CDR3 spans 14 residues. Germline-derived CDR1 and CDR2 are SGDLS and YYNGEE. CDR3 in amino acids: CASSARTRQETQYF. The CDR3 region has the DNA TGTGCCAGCAGCGCAAGGACACGACAAGAGACCCAGTACTTC.

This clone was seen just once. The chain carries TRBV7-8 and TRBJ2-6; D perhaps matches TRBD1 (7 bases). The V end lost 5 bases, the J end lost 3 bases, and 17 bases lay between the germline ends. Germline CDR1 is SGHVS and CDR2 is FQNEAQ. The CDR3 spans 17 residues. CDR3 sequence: CASSATGYSGGANVLTF. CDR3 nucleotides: TGTGCCAGCAGCGCGACAGGGTATAGCGGTGGGGCCAACGTCCTGACTTTC.

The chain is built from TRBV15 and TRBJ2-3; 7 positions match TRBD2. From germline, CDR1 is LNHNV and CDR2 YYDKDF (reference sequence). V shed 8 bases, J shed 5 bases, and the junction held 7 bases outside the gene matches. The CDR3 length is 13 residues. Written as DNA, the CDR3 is TGTGCCACCTTTCGATCGGGAGGAGATACGCAGTATTTT. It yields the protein CATFRSGGDTQYF.

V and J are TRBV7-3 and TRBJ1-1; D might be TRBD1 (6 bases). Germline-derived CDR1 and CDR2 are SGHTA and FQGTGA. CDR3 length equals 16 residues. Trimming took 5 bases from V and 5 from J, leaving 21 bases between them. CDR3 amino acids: CASSQTPPGVGTEAFF. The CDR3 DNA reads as TGTGCCAGCAGCCAAACCCCCCCAGGGGTTGGGACTGAAGCTTTCTTT.

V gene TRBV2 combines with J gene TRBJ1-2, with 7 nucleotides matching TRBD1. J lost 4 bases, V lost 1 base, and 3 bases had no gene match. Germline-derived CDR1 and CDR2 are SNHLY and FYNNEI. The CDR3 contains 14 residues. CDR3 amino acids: CASSEVGQLYGYTF. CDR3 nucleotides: TGTGCCAGCAGTGAAGTGGGACAGCTCTATGGCTACACCTTC.

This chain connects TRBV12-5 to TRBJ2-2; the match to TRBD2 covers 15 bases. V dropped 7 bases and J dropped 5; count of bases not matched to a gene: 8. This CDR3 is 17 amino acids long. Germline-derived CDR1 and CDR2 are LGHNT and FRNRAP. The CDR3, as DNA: TGTGCTAGTGTCCTGGGACTAGCGGGAGGTGGGACCGGGGAGCTGTTTTTT. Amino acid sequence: CASVLGLAGGGTGELFF. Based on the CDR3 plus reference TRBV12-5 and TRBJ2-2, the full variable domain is DARVTQTPRHKVTEMGQEVTMRCQPILGHNTVFWYRQTMMQGLELLAYFRNRAPLDDSGMPKDRFSAEMPDATLATLKIQPSEPRDSAVYFCASVLGLAGGGTGELFFGEGSRLTVL.

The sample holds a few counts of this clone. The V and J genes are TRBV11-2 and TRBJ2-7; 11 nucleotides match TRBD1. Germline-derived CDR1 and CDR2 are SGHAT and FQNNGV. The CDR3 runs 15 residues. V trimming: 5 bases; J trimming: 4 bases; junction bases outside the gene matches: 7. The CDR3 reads CASSNRDRGVYEQYF. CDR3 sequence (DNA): TGTGCCAGCAGCAACCGGGACAGGGGGGTTTACGAGCAGTACTTC.

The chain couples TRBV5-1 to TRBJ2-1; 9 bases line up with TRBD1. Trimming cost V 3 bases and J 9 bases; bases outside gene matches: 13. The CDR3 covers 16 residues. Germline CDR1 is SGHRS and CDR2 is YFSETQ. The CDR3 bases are TGCGCCAGCAGCTCGTTCGGGACAGGGTTTGGAATTGAGCAGTTCTTC. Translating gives CASSSFGTGFGIEQFF.

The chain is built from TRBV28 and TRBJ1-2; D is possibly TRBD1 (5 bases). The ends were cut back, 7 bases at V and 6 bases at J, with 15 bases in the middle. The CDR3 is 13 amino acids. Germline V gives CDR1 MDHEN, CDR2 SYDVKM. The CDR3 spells CASTFGGTDGYTF. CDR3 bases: TGTGCCAGCACCTTCGGGGGTACTGATGGCTACACCTTC.

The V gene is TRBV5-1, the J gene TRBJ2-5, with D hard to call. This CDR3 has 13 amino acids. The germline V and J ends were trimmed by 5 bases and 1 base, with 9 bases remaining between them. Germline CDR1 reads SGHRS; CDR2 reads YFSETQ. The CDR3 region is CASRSDTQETQYF. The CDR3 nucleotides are TGCGCCAGCAGATCAGACACCCAAGAGACCCAGTACTTC.

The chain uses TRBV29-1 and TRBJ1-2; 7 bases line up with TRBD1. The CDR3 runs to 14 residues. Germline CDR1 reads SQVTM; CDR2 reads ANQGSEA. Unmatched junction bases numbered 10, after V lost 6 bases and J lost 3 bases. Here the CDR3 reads CSVVASGGDYGYTF. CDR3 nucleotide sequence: TGCAGCGTAGTCGCCTCAGGGGGAGACTATGGCTACACCTTC.

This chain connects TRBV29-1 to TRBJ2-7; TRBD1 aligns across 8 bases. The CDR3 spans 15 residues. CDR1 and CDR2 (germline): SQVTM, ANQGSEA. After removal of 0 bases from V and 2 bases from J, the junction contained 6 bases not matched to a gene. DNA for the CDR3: TGCAGCGTTGAAGATAGGGACAGGACGGCCTACGAGCAGTACTTC. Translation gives CSVEDRDRTAYEQYF.

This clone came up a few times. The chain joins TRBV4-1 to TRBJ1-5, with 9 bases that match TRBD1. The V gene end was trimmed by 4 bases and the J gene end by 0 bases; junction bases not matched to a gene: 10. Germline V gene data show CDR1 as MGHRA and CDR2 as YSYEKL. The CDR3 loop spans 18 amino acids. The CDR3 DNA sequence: TGCGCCAGCAGCCCAAGGACAGGGGCTCCTTATAGCAATCAGCCCCAGCATTTT. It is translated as CASSPRTGAPYSNQPQHF.

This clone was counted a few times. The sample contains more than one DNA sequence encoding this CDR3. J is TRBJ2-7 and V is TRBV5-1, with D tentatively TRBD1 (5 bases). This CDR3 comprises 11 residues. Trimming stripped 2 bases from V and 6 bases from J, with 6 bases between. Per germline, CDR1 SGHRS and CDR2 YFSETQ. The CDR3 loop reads CASSLRGEQYF. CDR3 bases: TGCGCCAGCAGCTTAAGGGGCGAGCAGTACTTC.

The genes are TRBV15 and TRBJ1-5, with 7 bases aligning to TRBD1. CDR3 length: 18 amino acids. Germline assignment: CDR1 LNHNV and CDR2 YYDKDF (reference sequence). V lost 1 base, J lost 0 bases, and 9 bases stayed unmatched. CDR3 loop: CATSRVPLGTDSNQPQHF. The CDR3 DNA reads TGTGCCACCAGCAGAGTCCCGCTCGGGACAGATAGCAATCAGCCCCAGCATTTT. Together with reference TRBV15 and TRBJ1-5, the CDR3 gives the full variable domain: DAMVIQNPRYQVTQFGKPVTLSCSQTLNHNVMYWYQQKSSQAPKLLFHYYDKDFNNEADTPDNFQSRRPNTSFCFLDIRSPGLGDTAMYLCATSRVPLGTDSNQPQHFGDGTRLSIL.

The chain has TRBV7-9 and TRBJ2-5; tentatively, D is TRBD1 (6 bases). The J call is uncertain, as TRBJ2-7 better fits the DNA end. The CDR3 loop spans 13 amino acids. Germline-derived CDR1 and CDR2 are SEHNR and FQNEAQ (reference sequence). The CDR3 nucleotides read TGTGCCTGGGGCGAGGGGGACGTCTACGAGCAGTACTTC. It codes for CAWGEGDVYEQYF.

The CDR3 DNA reads as TGTGCCAGCAGGGAGATATACAGGGAGACTGAGCAGTTCTTC. It encodes CASREIYRETEQFF. V is TRBV27 and J is TRBJ2-1, with D perhaps matching TRBD1 (6 bases). CDR1 is MNHEY, CDR2 SMNVEV, per germline (reference sequence). This CDR3 is 14 amino acids long. V was trimmed by 6 bases and J by 9 bases, leaving 18 bases between them.